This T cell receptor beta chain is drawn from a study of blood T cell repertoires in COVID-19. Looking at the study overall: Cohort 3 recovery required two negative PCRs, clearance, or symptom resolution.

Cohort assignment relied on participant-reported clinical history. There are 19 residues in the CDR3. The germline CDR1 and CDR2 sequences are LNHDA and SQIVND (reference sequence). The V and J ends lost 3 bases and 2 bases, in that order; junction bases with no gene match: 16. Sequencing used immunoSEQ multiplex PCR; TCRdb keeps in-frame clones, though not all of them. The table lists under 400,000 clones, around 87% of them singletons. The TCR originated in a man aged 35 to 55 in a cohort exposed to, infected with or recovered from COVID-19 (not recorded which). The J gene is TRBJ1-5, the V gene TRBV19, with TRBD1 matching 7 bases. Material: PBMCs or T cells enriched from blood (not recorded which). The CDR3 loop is CASSMSHRGGLAGNQPQHF. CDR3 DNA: TGTGCCAGTAGTATGAGTCACAGGGGCGGACTTGCGGGCAATCAGCCCCAGCATTTT.